Listed below are T cell receptor beta chains from one sample, sequenced in a study of T cell responses to AZD1222 COVID-19 vaccine. Libraries were prepared by immunoSEQ multiplex PCR; TCRdb keeps only in-frame clonotypes and omits some of them. The sample has about 83,000 clones; about nine tenths are singletons. This specimen consisted of peripheral blood, obtained on day 0 of MenACWY control vaccination. Receptors originate from an adult in good health. Both conserved end residues are trimmed from each CDR3. The order of the fields is V gene, CDR3 protein.

>TRBV7-2
ASSLGTQGRLYGYT
>TRBV28
ASSPGTHGNQPQH
>TRBV27
ASSFNAGYEQY
>TRBV27
ASSRLGTGGARGQPQH
>TRBV5-6
ASSESGRLSGNTIY
>TRBV11-3
ASSLTVNNEQF
>TRBV4-2
ASSQGAGGDEQF
>TRBV9
ASSEFPLNVNYGYT
>TRBV6-5
ASSYASKRVSYEQY
>TRBV19
ASSSRGQPQH
>TRBV7-2
ASERPTANYGYT
>TRBV7-2
ASSSFGLAGGNTGELF
>TRBV3-1/TRBV3-2
ASSQGVNEKLF
>TRBV29-1
SVAVGGQQETQY
>TRBV5-1
ASSLVGGLNTEAF
>TRBV7-9
ASRLGTGILNTEAF
>TRBV27
ASSAGTGGSGNTIY
>TRBV10-1
ASSESILAGDSADTQY
>TRBV18
ASSPKNREEQF
>TRBV7-2
ASRWSGEGEQY
>TRBV9
ASSVEVGGNEQF
>TRBV6-2/TRBV6-3
ASSRITLTTFYEQY
>TRBV3-1/TRBV3-2
ASSPFGVSLREQY
>TRBV7-8
ASSRDPGLLDEQY
>TRBV6-6
ASSYSTSKVYEQY
>TRBV6-5
ASTPGAVGTQY
>TRBV6-5
ASTRGRLNTEAF
>TRBV21-1
ASSLRAVANYGYT
>TRBV11-2
ASKHGDRGTDGYT
>TRBV30
AWSVQGNEKLF
>TRBV6-1
ASSEGGKVVARGYT
>TRBV29-1
SVQPGVGYGYT
>TRBV30
AWSPGQDQPQH
>TRBV5-1
ASSLEAVSPLH
>TRBV5-8
ASSLGGSSSPNNEQF
>TRBV24-1
ATSDLQADTQY
>TRBV4-1
ASSQPPGGRTDTQY